The rows below give T cell receptor beta chains drawn from one sample of a study of blood T cell repertoires in COVID-19. The protocol was immunoSEQ multiplex PCR, while the TCRdb copy is restricted to in-frame clones and leaves out a portion. The repertoire holds 50,000 to 65,000 clones, with around 85% as singletons. The specimen sequenced was peripheral blood. Every receptor here comes from a man aged 35-49 years with acute or convalescent COVID-19. CDR3s include the opening cysteine and the closing phenylalanine or tryptophan. The D gene is left open where the match is weak. Some rows mark clone size as missing; the rest say once, few, many or name a class of expanded clone.

15,-,TRBV19,-,TRBJ1-5,CASSLQGTSNQPQHF,TGTGCCAGTAGTCTACAGGGTACCAGCAATCAGCCCCAGCATTTT
15,-,TRBV5-1,TRBD1,TRBJ2-5,CASSRMQGAQETQYF,TGCGCCAGCAGCAGGATGCAGGGGGCCCAAGAGACCCAGTACTTC
14,-,TRBV19,-,TRBJ1-2,CASSIGGEAYGYTF,TGTGCCAGTAGTATAGGAGGGGAGGCCTATGGCTACACCTTC
14,few,TRBV2,TRBD1,TRBJ1-4,CASRGGQGGEKLFF,TGTGCCAGCAGGGGCGGACAGGGCGGAGAAAAACTGTTTTTT
15,-,TRBV11-2,TRBD2,TRBJ2-3,CASSLGATSPDTQYF,TGTGCCAGCAGCTTAGGAGCGACTAGCCCAGATACGCAGTATTTT
17,-,TRBV29-1,TRBD2,TRBJ2-1,CSVRAGLAGGLYNEQFF,TGCAGCGTGAGAGCGGGACTAGCGGGGGGGCTCTACAATGAGCAGTTCTTC
15,once,TRBV7-2,TRBD1,TRBJ2-1,CASSWGQGVGNEQFF,TGTGCCAGCAGCTGGGGACAGGGGGTGGGCAATGAGCAGTTCTTC
14,few,TRBV29-1,TRBD1,TRBJ1-1,CSVEDTGTGEEAFF,TGCAGCGTTGAAGACACCGGGACAGGGGAAGAGGCTTTCTTT
15,-,TRBV29-1,TRBD2,TRBJ2-2,CSVLGVGGGSGELFF,TGCAGCGTCCTGGGTGTCGGGGGAGGGAGCGGGGAGCTGTTTTTT
14,-,TRBV13,-,TRBJ1-2,CASTRGGVNYGYTF,TGTGCCAGCACGAGGGGAGGAGTCAACTATGGCTACACCTTC
14,-,TRBV5-1,-,TRBJ1-5,CASSPGLLNQPQHF,TGCGCCAGCAGCCCCGGACTCCTAAATCAGCCCCAGCATTTT
14,-,TRBV19,-,TRBJ1-1,CASRPPTGNTEAFF,TGTGCCAGTAGACCCCCGACAGGGAACACTGAAGCTTTCTTT
17,few,TRBV4-1,-,TRBJ1-5,CASSQGWGGSGNQPQHF,TGCGCCAGCAGCCAAGGGTGGGGGGGCTCAGGCAATCAGCCCCAGCATTTT
12,-,TRBV2,-,TRBJ1-1,CASSAFDWEAFF,TGTGCCAGCAGTGCCTTTGACTGGGAAGCTTTCTTT
13,-,TRBV19,TRBD1,TRBJ2-7,CASSTNRGSEQYF,TGTGCCAGTAGTACAAACAGGGGATCCGAGCAGTACTTC
18,-,TRBV12-2,-,TRBJ1-2,CASIGTGNTPAANYGYTF,TGTGCAAGTATCGGGACAGGGAATACCCCCGCTGCTAACTATGGCTACACCTTC
15,-,TRBV2,TRBD1,TRBJ2-5,CASSARDRGQETQYF,TGTGCCAGCAGTGCCCGGGACAGGGGGCAAGAGACCCAGTACTTC
14,-,TRBV5-1,TRBD2,TRBJ2-5,CASSLLAGVETQYF,TGCGCCAGCAGCTTATTAGCGGGGGTTGAGACCCAGTACTTC
10,-,TRBV29-1,-,TRBJ1-2,CSVRSEGYTF,TGCAGCGTCCGAAGCGAGGGCTACACCTTC
14,-,TRBV2,-,TRBJ2-5,CASSATQTGGTQYF,TGTGCCAGCAGTGCGACCCAGACGGGTGGGACCCAGTACTTC
15,-,TRBV4-1,TRBD1,TRBJ1-1,CASSRSGQGNTEAFF,TGCGCCAGCAGCCGAAGCGGACAGGGGAACACTGAAGCTTTCTTT
15,few,TRBV27,-,TRBJ1-1,CASSPHTGLNTEAFF,TGTGCCAGCAGTCCTCATACAGGATTGAACACTGAAGCTTTCTTT
13,once,TRBV4-1,-,TRBJ1-5,CASSQGGGRPQHF,TGCGCCAGCAGCCAAGGTGGAGGGAGGCCCCAGCATTTT
20,-,TRBV21-1,-,TRBJ2-2,CASSKDKGSENSMNTGELFF,TGTGCCAGCAGCAAAGATAAGGGTAGCGAGAACTCGATGAACACCGGGGAGCTGTTTTTT
13,once,TRBV12-3/TRBV12-4,-,TRBJ1-2,CASSFGDFYGYTF,TGTGCCAGCAGTTTTGGAGATTTCTATGGCTACACCTTC
15,-,TRBV2,TRBD1,TRBJ1-5,CASSGDRGRYQPQHF,TGTGCCAGCAGTGGGGACAGGGGCCGGTATCAGCCCCAGCATTTT
13,-,TRBV9,TRBD1,TRBJ1-2,CASSAQGVYGYTF,TGTGCCAGCAGCGCACAGGGGGTCTATGGCTACACCTTC
15,-,TRBV2,TRBD1,TRBJ1-5,CASSVGQGTGQPQHF,TGTGCCAGCAGTGTGGGACAGGGGACCGGTCAGCCCCAGCATTTT
16,-,TRBV18,TRBD1,TRBJ1-1,CASSQSGTGYGTEAFF,TGTGCCAGCTCTCAGTCCGGGACAGGTTATGGAACTGAAGCTTTCTTT
14,-,TRBV30,-,TRBJ1-2,CAWSRRGSGYGYTF,TGTGCCTGGAGTAGGAGAGGGAGCGGCTATGGCTACACCTTC
13,-,TRBV14,-,TRBJ1-2,CASSQVDRTGYTF,TGTGCCAGCAGCCAGGTCGACAGGACTGGCTACACCTTC
10,-,TRBV15,-,TRBJ2-1,CATGQNEQFF,TGTGCCACCGGACAGAATGAGCAGTTCTTC
13,-,TRBV2,TRBD1,TRBJ1-6,CATGGQGYSPLHF,TGTGCCACCGGGGGACAGGGGTATTCACCCCTCCACTTT
16,-,TRBV15,TRBD1,TRBJ2-1,CATSRDAGTGGNEQFF,TGTGCCACCAGCAGAGATGCAGGGACAGGGGGCAATGAGCAGTTCTTC
15,few,TRBV3-1/TRBV3-2,-,TRBJ2-6,CASSPYVAGANVLTF,TGTGCCAGCAGCCCTTACGTAGCCGGGGCCAACGTCCTGACTTTC
16,-,TRBV7-6,TRBD2,TRBJ2-2,CASSSRTSANTGELFF,TGTGCCAGCAGCTCCAGGACTAGCGCGAACACCGGGGAGCTGTTTTTT
11,-,TRBV2,-,TRBJ1-2,CASTAELGYTF,TGTGCCAGCACCGCCGAGCTAGGCTACACCTTC
18,-,TRBV18,TRBD1,TRBJ1-1,CASSPRYGQGAGGTEAFF,TGTGCCAGCTCACCAAGGTACGGACAGGGGGCTGGGGGCACTGAAGCTTTCTTT
14,-,TRBV2,-,TRBJ1-2,CASRRRVWPPLYTF,TGTGCCAGCAGACGCAGGGTTTGGCCTCCACTCTACACCTTC
13,-,TRBV11-2,TRBD1,TRBJ1-1,CASSPDRVREAFF,TGTGCCAGCAGCCCCGACAGGGTCCGGGAAGCTTTCTTT
14,once,TRBV7-3,TRBD1,TRBJ2-2,CASSGTGLTGELFF,TGTGCCAGCTCCGGGACAGGGCTCACCGGGGAGCTGTTTTTT
14,few,TRBV19,-,TRBJ1-2,CASSIMIGAYGYTF,TGTGCCAGTAGTATCATGATTGGGGCCTATGGCTACACCTTC
14,-,TRBV11-2,TRBD1,TRBJ1-1,CASSATGRGTEAFF,TGTGCCAGCAGCGCGACAGGGAGAGGCACTGAAGCTTTCTTT
15,-,TRBV24-1,-,TRBJ2-3,CATSDFRVEPDTQYF,TGTGCCACCAGTGATTTCCGGGTAGAGCCAGATACGCAGTATTTT
14,-,TRBV9,-,TRBJ1-2,CASTPGRRDYGYTF,TGTGCCAGCACGCCGGGGCGGAGGGACTATGGCTACACCTTC
14,-,TRBV29-1,-,TRBJ1-1,CSVERGGPNTEAFF,TGCAGCGTTGAAAGGGGGGGCCCGAACACTGAAGCTTTCTTT
13,-,TRBV12-3/TRBV12-4,-,TRBJ1-4,CASRYRANEKLFF,TGTGCCAGCAGATACAGGGCGAATGAAAAACTGTTTTTT
15,-,TRBV5-4,TRBD1,TRBJ1-4,CASSPGTGGYEKLFF,TGTGCCAGCAGCCCGGGAACAGGGGGATATGAAAAACTGTTTTTT
16,-,TRBV27,-,TRBJ1-6,CASSLGGRSYNSPLHF,TGTGCCAGCAGCTTAGGAGGGCGCTCCTATAATTCACCCCTCCACTTT
13,-,TRBV5-1,-,TRBJ1-1,CASSLRGGTEAFF,TGCGCCAGCAGCCTTCGCGGGGGCACTGAAGCTTTCTTT
15,-,TRBV6-5,TRBD1,TRBJ1-1,CASSLDRGADTEAFF,TGTGCCAGCAGTTTAGACAGGGGAGCGGACACTGAAGCTTTCTTT
15,-,TRBV6-5,-,TRBJ1-6,CASRVDLRRDSPLHF,TGTGCCAGCAGGGTGGACCTTCGGCGGGATTCACCCCTCCACTTT
15,-,TRBV18,TRBD1,TRBJ2-7,CASSARQGSSYEQYF,TGTGCCAGCTCAGCTAGACAGGGGAGCTCCTACGAGCAGTACTTC
15,-,TRBV30,TRBD1,TRBJ1-1,CAWSVGGQGNTEAFF,TGTGCCTGGAGTGTGGGGGGACAGGGGAACACTGAAGCTTTCTTT
16,-,TRBV5-1,-,TRBJ1-3,CASSLAVEVPGNTIYF,TGCGCCAGCAGCTTGGCGGTCGAGGTCCCCGGAAACACCATATATTTT
14,-,TRBV7-3,-,TRBJ1-1,CASSLGRLNTEAFF,TGTGCCAGCAGCTTAGGCAGGTTGAACACTGAAGCTTTCTTT
13,-,TRBV12-3/TRBV12-4,-,TRBJ2-3,CASSFPNTDTQYF,TGTGCCAGCAGTTTCCCCAACACAGATACGCAGTATTTT
13,-,TRBV19,-,TRBJ1-4,CASSEGYDEKLFF,TGTGCCAGTAGTGAGGGATATGACGAAAAACTGTTTTTT
15,-,TRBV19,-,TRBJ1-3,CASSPPGTRGNTIYF,TGTGCCAGTAGCCCGCCCGGGACACGCGGGAACACCATATATTTT
14,once,TRBV5-8,-,TRBJ1-1,CASSFRPPLQIAFF,TGTGCCAGCAGCTTCCGCCCGCCCCTTCAGATAGCTTTCTTT